This T cell receptor beta chain was documented in a study of T cells in Graves' hyperthyroidism and ophthalmopathy. The CDR3 totals 15 residues. The V gene's germline CDR1 is MNHEY and CDR2 SMNVEV (reference sequence). The V end was cut by 4 bases, the J end by 0 bases, with 12 bases between. Researchers took RNA transcripts and amplified the TCR beta CDR3 regions from them. First-round RT-PCR with HTBI primers amplified the TCR CDR3 region. In TCRdb, the multiplex PCR reads were re-called with MiXCR into one record per CDR3 protein. The sample has approximately 380,000 distinct CDR3 sequences; approximately 19% are singletons. There are many counts of this clonotype. When ophthalmopathy did not progress within 18 months, Graves' hyperthyroidism was considered stable.

The sample comprised blood. This chain connects TRBV27 to TRBJ1-1, with a weak D call TRBD1 (5 bases). This clonotype was obtained from a woman younger than 35 with Graves' hyperthyroidism. This chain's CDR3 is CASSSTGRMNTEAFF. The CDR3, as DNA: TGTGCCAGCAGTTCCACAGGACGCATGAACACTGAAGCTTTCTTT.